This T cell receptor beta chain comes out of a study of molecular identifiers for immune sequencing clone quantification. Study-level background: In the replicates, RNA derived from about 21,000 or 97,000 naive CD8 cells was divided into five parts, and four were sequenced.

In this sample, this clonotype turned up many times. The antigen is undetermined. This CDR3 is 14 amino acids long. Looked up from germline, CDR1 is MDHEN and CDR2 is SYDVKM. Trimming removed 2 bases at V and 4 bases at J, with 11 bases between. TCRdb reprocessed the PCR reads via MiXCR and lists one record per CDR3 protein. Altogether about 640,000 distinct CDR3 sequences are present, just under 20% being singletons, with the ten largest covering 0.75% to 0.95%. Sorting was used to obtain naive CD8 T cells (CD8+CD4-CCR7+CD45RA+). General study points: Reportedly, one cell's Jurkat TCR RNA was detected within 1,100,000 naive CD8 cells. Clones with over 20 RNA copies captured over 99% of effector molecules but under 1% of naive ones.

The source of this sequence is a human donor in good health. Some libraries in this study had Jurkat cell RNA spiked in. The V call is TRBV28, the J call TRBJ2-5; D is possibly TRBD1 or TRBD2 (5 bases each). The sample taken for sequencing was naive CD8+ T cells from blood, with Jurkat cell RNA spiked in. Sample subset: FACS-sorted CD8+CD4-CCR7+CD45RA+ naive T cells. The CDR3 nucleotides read TGTGCCAGCAGTTTAACGACGGGGACAGAGACCCAGTACTTC. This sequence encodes CASSLTTGTETQYF.